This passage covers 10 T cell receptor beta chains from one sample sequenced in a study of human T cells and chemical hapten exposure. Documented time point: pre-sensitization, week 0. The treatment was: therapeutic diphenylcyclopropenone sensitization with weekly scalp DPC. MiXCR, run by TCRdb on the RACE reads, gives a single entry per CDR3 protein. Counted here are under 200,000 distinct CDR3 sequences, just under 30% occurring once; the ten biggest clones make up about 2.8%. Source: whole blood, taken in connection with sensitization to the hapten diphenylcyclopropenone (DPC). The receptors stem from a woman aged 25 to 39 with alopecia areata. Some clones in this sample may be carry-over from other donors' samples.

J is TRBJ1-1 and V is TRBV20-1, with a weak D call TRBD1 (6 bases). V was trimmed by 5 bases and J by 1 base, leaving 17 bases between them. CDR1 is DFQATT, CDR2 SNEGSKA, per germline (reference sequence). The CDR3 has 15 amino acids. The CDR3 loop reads CSAQSAGTQNTEAFF. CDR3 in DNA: TGCAGTGCTCAAAGCGCCGGGACACAGAACACTGAAGCTTTCTTT.

In DNA, the CDR3 is TGCGCCAGCGGTCTAGCGGGAGTAGCTACGCAGTATTTT. The encoded protein is CASGLAGVATQYF. The chain recombines TRBV5-1 with TRBJ2-3; 10 nucleotides match TRBD2. The trim removed 7 bases at V and 8 bases at J, leaving 7 bases unmatched. CDR1 is SGHRS, CDR2 YFSETQ, per germline. The CDR3 sequence is 13 residues long.

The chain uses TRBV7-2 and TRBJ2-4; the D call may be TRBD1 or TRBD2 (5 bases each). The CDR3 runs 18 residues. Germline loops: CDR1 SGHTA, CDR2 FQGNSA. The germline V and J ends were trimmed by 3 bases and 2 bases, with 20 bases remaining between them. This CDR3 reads CASSLVLGVESSKNIQYF. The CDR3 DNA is TGTGCCAGCAGCTTGGTACTAGGGGTCGAGTCTTCCAAAAACATTCAGTACTTC.

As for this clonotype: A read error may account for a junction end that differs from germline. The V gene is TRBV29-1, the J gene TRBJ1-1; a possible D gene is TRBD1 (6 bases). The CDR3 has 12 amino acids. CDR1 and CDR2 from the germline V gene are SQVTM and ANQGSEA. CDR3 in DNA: TGCAACGTTGAAGGGGGGGAAGCTGAAGCTTTCTTT. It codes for CNVEGGEAEAFF.

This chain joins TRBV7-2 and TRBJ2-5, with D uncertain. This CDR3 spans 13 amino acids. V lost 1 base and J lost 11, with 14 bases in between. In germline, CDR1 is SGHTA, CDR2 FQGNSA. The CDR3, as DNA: TGTGCCAGCAGCTTAGATCGGTCGGCAGCTCAGTACTTC. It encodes CASSLDRSAAQYF.

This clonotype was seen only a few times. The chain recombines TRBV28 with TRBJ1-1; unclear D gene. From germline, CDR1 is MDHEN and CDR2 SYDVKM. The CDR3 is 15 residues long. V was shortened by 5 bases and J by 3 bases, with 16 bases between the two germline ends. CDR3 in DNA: TGTGCCAGCAGTCCTGGCCGGGAATGGCACACTGAAGCTTTCTTT. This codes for CASSPGREWHTEAFF.

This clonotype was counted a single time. CDR3 nucleotides: TGTGCCAGCAGCTTACGCCGCGGCGACTACGAGCAGTACTTC. This gives the protein CASSLRRGDYEQYF. This chain uses TRBV11-1 with TRBJ2-7; no firm D call. Germline-derived CDR1 and CDR2 are SGHAT and FQDESV (reference sequence). This CDR3 contains 14 residues. V lost 2 bases, J lost 3 bases, and 11 bases lay in between.

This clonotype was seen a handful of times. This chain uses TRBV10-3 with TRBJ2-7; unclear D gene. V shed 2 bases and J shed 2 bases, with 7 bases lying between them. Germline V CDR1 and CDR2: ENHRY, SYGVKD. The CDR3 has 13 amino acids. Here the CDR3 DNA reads TGTGCCATCAGTGAGCTCGAAACCTACGAGCAGTACTTC. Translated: CAISELETYEQYF.

The CDR3 DNA reads TGTGCCAGCAGCTCGGACAAGCTGGTACCCCATGAGCAGTTCTTC. Translating it yields CASSSDKLVPHEQFF. V gene TRBV5-6 combines with J gene TRBJ2-1; D perhaps matches TRBD1 (5 bases). Germline V gene sequence: CDR1 SGHDT, CDR2 YYEEEE. V was pared by 3 bases and J by 8 bases, with 18 bases between. The length of the CDR3 is 15 residues.

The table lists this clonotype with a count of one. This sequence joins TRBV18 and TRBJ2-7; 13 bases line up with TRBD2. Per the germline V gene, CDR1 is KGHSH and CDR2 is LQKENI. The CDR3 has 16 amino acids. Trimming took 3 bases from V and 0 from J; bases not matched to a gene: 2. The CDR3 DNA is TGTGCCAGCTCACCCGGGACTAGCGGGACCTCCTACGAGCAGTACTTC. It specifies CASSPGTSGTSYEQYF.